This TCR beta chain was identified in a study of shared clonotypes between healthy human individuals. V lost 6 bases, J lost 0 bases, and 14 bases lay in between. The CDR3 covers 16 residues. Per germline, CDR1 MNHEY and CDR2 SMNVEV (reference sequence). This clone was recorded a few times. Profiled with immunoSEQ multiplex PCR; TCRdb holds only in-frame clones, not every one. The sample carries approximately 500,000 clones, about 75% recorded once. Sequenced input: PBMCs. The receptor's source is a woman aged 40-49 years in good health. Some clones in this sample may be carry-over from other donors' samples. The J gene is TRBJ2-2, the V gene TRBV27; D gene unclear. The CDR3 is CASRARVFANTGELFF. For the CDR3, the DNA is TGTGCCAGCAGGGCCCGTGTATTCGCGAACACCGGGGAGCTGTTTTTT.